This entry features one T cell receptor (beta chain) sequence. The antigen remains unidentified. This entry is derived from a study of post-analysis software for immune sequencing data. On the study more broadly: Relapsing-remitting, secondary progressive and progressive-relapsing multiple sclerosis courses were included. Whole-study results and caveats: Among 4 or 5 TRBV segments more frequent in patients than controls were TRBV5-6, TRBV5-1 and TRBV20-1. Normalized Chao1 diversity in multiple sclerosis patients fell significantly below that of controls.

The TCR beta cDNA libraries contained unique molecular identifiers. Roughly 0.5 million cDNA molecules were obtained from around 1 to 9.1 million T cells. TCRdb called the PCR reads again in MiXCR, with one record for every CDR3 protein. This table holds almost 700,000 distinct CDR3 sequences, roughly three fifths found once. CDR3 size: 17 residues. Germline V CDR1 and CDR2: MNHNY, SVGAGI (reference sequence). V gave up 1 base and J gave up 5 bases; unmatched junction bases: 8. The clonotype comes from a girl aged 2 to 9 with multiple sclerosis. The sample taken for sequencing was blood. The chain combines TRBV6-6 with TRBJ1-5; 10 bases agree with TRBD1. As DNA, the CDR3 is TGTGCCAGCAGTTACTACCCCGGGACAGGGGATTATCAGCCCCAGCATTTT. Its protein is CASSYYPGTGDYQPQHF.